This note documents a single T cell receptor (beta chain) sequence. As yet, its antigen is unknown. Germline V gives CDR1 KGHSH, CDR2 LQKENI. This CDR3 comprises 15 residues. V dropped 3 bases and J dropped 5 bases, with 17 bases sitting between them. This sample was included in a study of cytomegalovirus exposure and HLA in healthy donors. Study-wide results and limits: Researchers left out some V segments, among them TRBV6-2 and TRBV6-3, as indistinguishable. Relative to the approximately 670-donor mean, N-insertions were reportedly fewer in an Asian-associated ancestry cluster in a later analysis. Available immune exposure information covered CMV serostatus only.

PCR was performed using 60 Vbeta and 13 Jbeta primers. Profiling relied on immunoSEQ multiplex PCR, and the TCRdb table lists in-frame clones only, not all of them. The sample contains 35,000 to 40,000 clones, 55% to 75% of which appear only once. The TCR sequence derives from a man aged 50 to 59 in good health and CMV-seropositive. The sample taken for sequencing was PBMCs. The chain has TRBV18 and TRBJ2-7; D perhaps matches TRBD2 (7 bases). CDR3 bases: TGTGCCAGCTCACCCCAAGAGGGGGGGCGTAACGAGCAGTACTTC. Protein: CASSPQEGGRNEQYF.